The T cell receptor (beta chain) described here comes from a study of T cell changes during pregnancy in multiple sclerosis. The germline gives CDR1 SNHLY, CDR2 FYNNEI. J gave up 1 base and V 4 bases, and 7 bases lay outside the gene matches. The CDR3 consists of 15 residues. TCRdb keeps only in-frame clones here, not all; method: immunoSEQ multiplex PCR. The table lists some 70,000 clones, about 91% of them singletons, with around 0.27% in the top ten. The sequence was collected from a female donor in good health, enrolled as a control in a pregnancy study. The material sequenced was CD4+ T cells from peripheral blood mononuclear cells, taken in the third trimester of pregnancy. The chain employs TRBV2 and TRBJ2-7, with 7 bases that match TRBD1. DNA for the CDR3: TGTGCCAGCAGTGTAGACAGGGAGCTGTCCTACGAGCAGTACTTC. It translates to CASSVDRELSYEQYF. Drawing the rest from reference TRBV2 and TRBJ2-7, the complete variable domain is EPEVTQTPSHQVTQMGQEVILRCVPISNHLYFYWYRQILGQKVEFLVSFYNNEISEKSEIFDDQFSVERPDGSNFTLKIRSTKLEDSAMYFCASSVDRELSYEQYFGPGTRLTVT.